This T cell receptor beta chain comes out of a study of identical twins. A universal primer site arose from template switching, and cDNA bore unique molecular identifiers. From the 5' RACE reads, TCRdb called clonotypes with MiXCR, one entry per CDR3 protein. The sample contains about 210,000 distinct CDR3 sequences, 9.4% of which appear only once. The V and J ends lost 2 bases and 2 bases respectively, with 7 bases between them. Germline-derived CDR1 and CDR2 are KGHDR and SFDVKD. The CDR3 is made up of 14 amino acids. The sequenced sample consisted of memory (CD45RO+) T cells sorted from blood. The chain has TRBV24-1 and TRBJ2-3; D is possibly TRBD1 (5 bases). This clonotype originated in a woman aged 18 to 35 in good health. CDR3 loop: CATSDSGHTDTQYF. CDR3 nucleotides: TGTGCCACCAGTGATTCAGGACACACAGATACGCAGTATTTT.